Each of the 16 T cell receptor beta chains below was sequenced from the same sample in a study of T cells in Graves' hyperthyroidism and ophthalmopathy. TCR beta CDR3 regions were amplified from RNA transcripts. First-round RT-PCR targeting the TCR CDR3 was performed with the HTBI primer set. TCRdb reprocessed the multiplex PCR reads via MiXCR and lists one record per CDR3 protein. The sample has under 350,000 distinct CDR3 sequences, 15% to 20% seen once. The sequencing sample was made of blood. The receptor set was obtained from a woman in her forties or fifties with Graves' hyperthyroidism.

Ten or more counts support this clonotype. The gene calls are TRBV27 and TRBJ2-3; no firm D call. Between the trimmed V and J ends, which lost 6 bases and 2 bases, there was a span of 15 bases. There are 15 residues in the CDR3. Germline V gene sequence: CDR1 MNHEY, CDR2 SMNVEV (reference sequence). In nucleotides, the CDR3 is TGTGCCAGCAGGACTGGGAACCGAAACACAGATACGCAGTATTTT. Its translation is CASRTGNRNTDTQYF.

A few counts support this clonotype. The gene calls are TRBV9 and TRBJ1-1, with D hard to call. Germline loops: CDR1 SGDLS, CDR2 YYNGEE. The CDR3 consists of 13 residues. The ends were cut back, 0 bases at V and 5 bases at J, with 8 bases in the middle. CDR3 sequence reads: CASSVGDGTEAFF. As DNA, the CDR3 is TGTGCCAGCAGCGTAGGCGATGGAACTGAAGCTTTCTTT.

This sequence joins TRBV5-1 and TRBJ2-1; 10 positions match TRBD2. The CDR3 spans 16 residues. Losses at the gene ends were 0 bases for V and 4 bases for J; bases not matched to a gene: 4. Per the germline V gene, CDR1 is SGHRS and CDR2 is YFSETQ. CDR3 nucleotides: TGCGCCAGCAGCTTGGATCTAGCGGGGGCGTACAATGAGCAGTTCTTC. Its protein product is CASSLDLAGAYNEQFF.

The chain joins TRBV5-6 to TRBJ1-1; D is unresolved. The V gene lost 0 bases and the J gene lost 1 base, with 10 bases spanning the gap. Looked up from germline, CDR1 is SGHDT and CDR2 is YYEEEE. The CDR3 has 15 amino acids. CDR3 bases: TGTGCCAGCAGCTTGGTTGTGGAAACGAACACTGAAGCTTTCTTT. This gives the protein CASSLVVETNTEAFF.

This clonotype was counted ten times or more. This chain uses TRBV5-5 with TRBJ2-3; D might be TRBD1 or TRBD2, each matching 5 bases. This CDR3 contains 15 residues. Trimming removed 0 bases at V and 1 base at J, with 9 bases between. Germline-derived CDR1 and CDR2 are SGHKS and YYEKEE (reference sequence). DNA for the CDR3: TGTGCCAGCAGCTTGGGAGGGACCCGCACAGATACGCAGTATTTT. This gives the protein CASSLGGTRTDTQYF.

The chain joins TRBV11-2 to TRBJ2-1, with D uncertain. CDR1 is SGHAT, CDR2 FQNNGV, per germline. The CDR3 loop spans 16 amino acids. The V gene lost 5 bases and the J gene lost 4 bases, with 18 bases spanning the gap. In DNA, the CDR3 is TGTGCCAGCAGCCAAGATAAGGCCGAATTTTACAATGAGCAGTTCTTC. Its translation is CASSQDKAEFYNEQFF.

Ten or more counts support this clonotype. The CDR3, as DNA: TGTGCCAGCAGCCTCGGGACTAGCGGGTTAGAGACCCAGTACTTC. As protein: CASSLGTSGLETQYF. The gene calls are TRBV7-9 and TRBJ2-5; TRBD2 matches at 12 bases. The ends lost 5 bases at V and 4 bases at J; junction bases unmatched: 5. The CDR3 runs to 15 residues. CDR1 and CDR2 (germline): SEHNR, FQNEAQ (reference sequence).

The rearrangement uses TRBV5-1 and TRBJ1-2; D unresolved. The CDR3 has 13 residues. Trimming took 4 bases from V and 1 from J, leaving 8 bases between them. Germline loops: CDR1 SGHRS, CDR2 YFSETQ. The DNA of the CDR3 is TGCGCCAGCAGCGGCCAGGATAACTATGGCTACACCTTC. The encoded protein is CASSGQDNYGYTF.

The chain has TRBV7-3 and TRBJ1-2, with D unclear. Trimming left V 3 bases short and J 10 bases short, with 15 bases between. The CDR3 totals 13 residues. Germline CDR1 and CDR2: SGHTA and FQGTGA. CDR3 region: CASSLTGATDYTF. The DNA of the CDR3 is TGTGCCAGCAGCTTGACGGGCGCTACTGACTACACCTTC.

Ten or more counts support this clonotype. The gene calls are TRBV11-2 and TRBJ2-3, with a weak D call TRBD2 (5 bases). The germline V and J ends were trimmed by 5 bases and 0 bases, with 18 bases remaining between them. The germline V gene has CDR1 SGHAT and CDR2 FQNNGV. The CDR3 covers 17 residues. The CDR3 DNA sequence: TGTGCCAGCAGCCGGAGGCGGTGGCAGGAAAGCACAGATACGCAGTATTTT. Amino acids: CASSRRRWQESTDTQYF.

The rearrangement links TRBV7-2 to TRBJ1-3, with D hard to call. Germline CDR1 and CDR2: SGHTA and FQGNSA. The CDR3 consists of 15 residues. Trimming cost V 3 bases and J 0 bases, with 9 bases left between them. The CDR3 protein is CASSFGQLSGNTIYF. The CDR3 nucleotides are TGTGCCAGCAGCTTCGGGCAGCTCTCTGGAAACACCATATATTTT.

This clonotype showed up many times. V gene TRBV30 combines with J gene TRBJ1-6, with unresolved D. CDR3 length: 13 residues. Trimming stripped 8 bases from V and 6 bases from J, with 14 bases between. In germline, CDR1 is GTSNPN, CDR2 SVGIG (reference sequence). Here the CDR3 DNA reads TGTGCCGGTGGACGGATCTCTAATTCACCCCTCCACTTT. It translates to CAGGRISNSPLHF.

This clonotype was counted at least ten times. The chain carries TRBV14 and TRBJ2-3; D ambiguous. This CDR3 spans 12 amino acids. Between the trimmed V and J ends, which lost 0 bases and 5 bases, there was a span of 3 bases. CDR1 and CDR2 (germline): SGHDN, FVKESK. This chain's CDR3 is CASSQEGDTQYF. The CDR3 DNA is TGTGCCAGCAGCCAAGAGGGAGATACGCAGTATTTT. Looking up the rest from reference TRBV14 and TRBJ2-3 gives the full variable domain: EAGVTQFPSHSVIEKGQTVTLRCDPISGHDNLYWYRRVMGKEIKFLLHFVKESKQDESGMPNNRFLAERTGGTYSTLKVQPAELEDSGVYFCASSQEGDTQYFGPGTRLTVL.

Comments on this clonotype: This may come from a read error, since a much larger clone is one base off. The chain couples TRBV10-3 to TRBJ1-1; 7 bases are a match to TRBD1. Germline loops: CDR1 ENHRY, CDR2 SYGVKD. This CDR3 is built from 12 residues. With 3 bases clipped from V and 6 bases from J, the junction kept 1 base outside the gene matches. CDR3 protein: CAISDQGAEAFF. The CDR3 DNA follows: TGTGCCATCAGTGACCAGGGGGCTGAAGCTTTCTTT.

The sample holds a few counts of this clonotype. The V and J genes are TRBV9 and TRBJ2-3; D is possibly TRBD1 or TRBD2 (5 bases each). The CDR3 consists of 16 residues. Germline values: CDR1 SGDLS, CDR2 YYNGEE. Trimming removed 2 bases at V and 2 bases at J, with 15 bases between. The CDR3 sequence is CASSVTRDPTTDTQYF. The CDR3 DNA reads as TGTGCCAGCAGCGTTACCCGGGACCCTACCACAGATACGCAGTATTTT.

Regarding this clonotype: Given a much more abundant clone one base away, this may be a read error. The gene calls are TRBV28 and TRBJ1-2; 11 positions match TRBD1. This CDR3 spans 15 amino acids. With V trimmed by 6 bases and J by 5 bases, 8 bases remained unmatched. Looked up from germline, CDR1 is MDHEN and CDR2 is SYDVKM. In nucleotides, the CDR3 is TGTGCCAGCAGGCCGCCGGACAGGGGGCCTTATGGCTACACCTTC. This translates into CASRPPDRGPYGYTF.